This entry concerns a single T cell receptor beta chain. Antigen unknown. The PCR used 60 Vbeta and 13 Jbeta primers. Some clones are missing from TCRdb's copy, which holds only in-frame ones; the method was immunoSEQ multiplex PCR. The sample lists 100,000 or so clones; roughly 77% were seen once. This record belongs to a study of cytomegalovirus exposure and HLA in healthy donors. Study findings and constraints: Segments of the TCR beta V type were, in most cases, productive about 90% or about 30% of the time in an earlier analysis. A missense DCLRE1C variant was associated with V- and J-gene trimming of TCR beta chains in a later analysis, and an independent cohort replicated the association. TCR beta sequences reportedly predicted most subjects' HLA-A and HLA-B alleles accurately.

CDR1 MNHNS and CDR2 SASEGT come from the germline V gene. The CDR3 consists of 15 residues. Trimming removed 4 bases at V and 1 base at J, with 13 bases between. The donors comprised healthy bone marrow donors. This chain uses TRBV6-1 with TRBJ2-5, with D possibly being TRBD1 (6 bases). The sequenced material came from PBMCs. The clonotype comes from a man aged 25 to 40 in good health and CMV-seronegative. The CDR3 spells CASSAQTGTQETQYF. CDR3 in DNA: TGTGCCAGCAGTGCACAGACAGGAACCCAAGAGACCCAGTACTTC.